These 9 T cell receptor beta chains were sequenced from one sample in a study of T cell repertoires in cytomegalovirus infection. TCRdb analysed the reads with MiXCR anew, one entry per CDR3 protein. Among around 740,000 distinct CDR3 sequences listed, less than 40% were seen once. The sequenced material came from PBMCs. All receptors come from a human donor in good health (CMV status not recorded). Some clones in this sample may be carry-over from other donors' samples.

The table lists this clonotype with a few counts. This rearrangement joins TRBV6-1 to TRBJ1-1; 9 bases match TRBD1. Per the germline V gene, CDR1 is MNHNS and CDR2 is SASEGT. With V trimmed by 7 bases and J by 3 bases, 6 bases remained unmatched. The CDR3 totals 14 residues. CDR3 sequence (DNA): TGTGCCAGCACCACTACAGGGGGCTACACTGAAGCTTTCTTT. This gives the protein CASTTTGGYTEAFF.

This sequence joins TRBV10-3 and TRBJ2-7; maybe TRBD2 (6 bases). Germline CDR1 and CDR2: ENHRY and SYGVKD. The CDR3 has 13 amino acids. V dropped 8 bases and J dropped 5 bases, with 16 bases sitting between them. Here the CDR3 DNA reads TGTGCCATCCGTGGGACCGGGGGAAACGAGCAGTACTTC. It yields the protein CAIRGTGGNEQYF.

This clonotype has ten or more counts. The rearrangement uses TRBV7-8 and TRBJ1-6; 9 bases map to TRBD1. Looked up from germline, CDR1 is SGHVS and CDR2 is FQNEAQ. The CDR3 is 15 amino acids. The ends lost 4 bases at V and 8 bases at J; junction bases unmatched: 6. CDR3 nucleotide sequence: TGTGCCAGCAGCTCGGACAGGGGTAGGGATTCACCCCTCCACTTT. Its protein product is CASSSDRGRDSPLHF.

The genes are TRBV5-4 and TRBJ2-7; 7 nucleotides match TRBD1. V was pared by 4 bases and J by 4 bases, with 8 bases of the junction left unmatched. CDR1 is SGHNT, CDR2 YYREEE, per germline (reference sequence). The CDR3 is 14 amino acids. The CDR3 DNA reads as TGTGCCAGCAGCCCTACGGACAGGTCGTACGAGCAGTACTTC. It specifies CASSPTDRSYEQYF.

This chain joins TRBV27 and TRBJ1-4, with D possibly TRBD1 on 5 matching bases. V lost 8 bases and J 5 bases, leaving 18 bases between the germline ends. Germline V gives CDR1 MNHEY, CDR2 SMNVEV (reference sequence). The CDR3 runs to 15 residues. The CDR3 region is CASGASDELNEKLFF. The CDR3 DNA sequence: TGTGCCAGCGGGGCCTCGGACGAACTCAATGAAAAACTGTTTTTT.

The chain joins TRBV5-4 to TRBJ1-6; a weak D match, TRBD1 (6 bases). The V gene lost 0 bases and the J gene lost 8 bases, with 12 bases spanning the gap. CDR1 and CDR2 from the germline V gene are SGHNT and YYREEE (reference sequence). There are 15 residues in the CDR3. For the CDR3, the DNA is TGTGCCAGCAGCTTGGCCGGGGGGGCGCATTCACCCCTCCACTTT. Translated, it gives CASSLAGGAHSPLHF.

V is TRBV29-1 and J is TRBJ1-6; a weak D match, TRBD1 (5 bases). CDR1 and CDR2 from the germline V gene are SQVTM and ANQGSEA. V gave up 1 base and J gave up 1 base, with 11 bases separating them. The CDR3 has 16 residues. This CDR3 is CSVEAGLDSYNSPLHF. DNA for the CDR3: TGCAGCGTTGAAGCAGGGCTAGATTCCTATAATTCACCCCTCCACTTT.

In DNA, the CDR3 is TGTGCCAGCCGCCTAGCGGTGACAGATACGCAGTATTTT. This gives the protein CASRLAVTDTQYF. The chain joins TRBV27 to TRBJ2-3, with 7 bases identical to TRBD2. This CDR3 contains 13 residues. With V trimmed by 8 bases and J by 3 bases, 5 bases remained unmatched. Germline lookup yields CDR1 MNHEY and CDR2 SMNVEV (reference sequence).

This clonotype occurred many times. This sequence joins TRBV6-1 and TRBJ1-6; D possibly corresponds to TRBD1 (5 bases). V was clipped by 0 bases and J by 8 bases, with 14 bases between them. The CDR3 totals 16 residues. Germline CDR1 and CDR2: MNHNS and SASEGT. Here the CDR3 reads CASSEAPGRADSPLHF. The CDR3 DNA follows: TGTGCCAGCAGTGAAGCGCCGGGGCGAGCGGATTCACCCCTCCACTTT.